This T cell receptor (beta chain) was recorded in a study of blood T cell repertoires in COVID-19. TCRdb keeps only in-frame clones here, not all; method: immunoSEQ multiplex PCR. The table shows some 300,000 clones, with around 89% occurring only once. CDR1 is SGDLS, CDR2 YYNGEE, per germline. The CDR3 covers 13 residues. The V and J ends lost 4 bases and 5 bases respectively, with 11 bases between them. Patients in Seattle were enrolled during active infection, then followed longitudinally. This receptor was taken from a woman aged 45 to 65 with COVID-19, enrolled during active disease. The sequencing input was peripheral blood. The rearrangement links TRBV9 to TRBJ2-3; no clear D gene. The CDR3 DNA reads TGTGCCAGCAGCTCCCAAACGGGAGATACGCAGTATTTT. Translation: CASSSQTGDTQYF.